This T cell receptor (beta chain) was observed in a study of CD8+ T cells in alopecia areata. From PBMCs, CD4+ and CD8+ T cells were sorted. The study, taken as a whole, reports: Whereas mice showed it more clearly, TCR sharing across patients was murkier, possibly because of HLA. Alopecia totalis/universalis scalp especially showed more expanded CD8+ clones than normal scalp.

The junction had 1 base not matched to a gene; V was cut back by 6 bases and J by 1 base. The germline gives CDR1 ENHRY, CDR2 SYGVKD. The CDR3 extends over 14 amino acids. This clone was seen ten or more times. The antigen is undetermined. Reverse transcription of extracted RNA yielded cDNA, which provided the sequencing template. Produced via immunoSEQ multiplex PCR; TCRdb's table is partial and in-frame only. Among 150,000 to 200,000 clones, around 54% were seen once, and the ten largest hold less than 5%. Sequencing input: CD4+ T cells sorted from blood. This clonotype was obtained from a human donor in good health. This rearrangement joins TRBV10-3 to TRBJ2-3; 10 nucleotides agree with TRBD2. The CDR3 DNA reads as TGTGCCATCAGCGGGACTAGCGGCACAGATACGCAGTATTTT. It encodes CAISGTSGTDTQYF.